The rows below give T cell receptor beta chains drawn from one sample of a study of identical twins. TCRdb analysed the 5' RACE reads with MiXCR anew, one entry per CDR3 protein. The data contain 640,000 or so distinct CDR3 sequences, 5.5% to 6.5% of them singletons. Source material: naive T cells sorted from blood. The receptors stem from a man younger than 35 in good health. CDR3s include the opening cysteine and the closing phenylalanine or tryptophan. Each record gives: J gene, clone size, D gene, V gene, CDR3 protein, CDR3 DNA. A D gene is named only where the DNA matches it firmly. A row's size may be missing; if present it is once, few, many or a size class.

>TRBJ1-2|-|-|TRBV20-1
CSARDWRRNYGYTF
TGCAGTGCTAGAGATTGGCGCCGTAACTATGGCTACACCTTC
>TRBJ2-4|many|-|TRBV7-9
CASSISGSSTKNIQYF
TGTGCCAGCAGCATAAGCGGCTCTTCGACCAAAAACATTCAGTACTTC
>TRBJ1-5|-|-|TRBV2
CASSAQGPGNQPQHF
TGTGCCAGCAGTGCCCAAGGACCAGGCAATCAGCCCCAGCATTTT
>TRBJ2-3|-|-|TRBV11-2
CASSLTARTDTQYF
TGTGCCAGCAGCTTAACCGCCCGCACAGATACGCAGTATTTT
>TRBJ2-4|many|-|TRBV29-1
CSVEDPTENIQYF
TGCAGCGTTGAAGATCCGACAGAGAACATTCAGTACTTC
>TRBJ1-1|many|TRBD1|TRBV12-3/TRBV12-4
CASSFGQGNMNTEAFF
TGTGCCAGCAGTTTCGGACAGGGGAATATGAACACTGAAGCTTTCTTT
>TRBJ2-2|many|-|TRBV4-1
CASSQEPYTGELFF
TGCGCCAGCAGCCAAGAGCCCTACACCGGGGAGCTGTTTTTT
>TRBJ2-7|many|TRBD1|TRBV10-3
CAISRTGDGGKEQYF
TGTGCCATCAGCCGGACAGGGGACGGCGGGAAAGAGCAGTACTTC
>TRBJ2-2|many|-|TRBV7-2
CASSRRNTGELFF
TGTGCCAGCAGTCGCAGAAACACCGGGGAGCTGTTTTTT
>TRBJ1-1|many|-|TRBV6-5
CASSSPANTEAFF
TGTGCCAGCAGTTCTCCCGCGAACACTGAAGCTTTCTTT
>TRBJ2-5|few|TRBD2|TRBV7-2
CASSGTSGRAGQETQYF
TGTGCCAGCAGCGGGACTAGCGGGAGGGCCGGGCAAGAGACCCAGTACTTC